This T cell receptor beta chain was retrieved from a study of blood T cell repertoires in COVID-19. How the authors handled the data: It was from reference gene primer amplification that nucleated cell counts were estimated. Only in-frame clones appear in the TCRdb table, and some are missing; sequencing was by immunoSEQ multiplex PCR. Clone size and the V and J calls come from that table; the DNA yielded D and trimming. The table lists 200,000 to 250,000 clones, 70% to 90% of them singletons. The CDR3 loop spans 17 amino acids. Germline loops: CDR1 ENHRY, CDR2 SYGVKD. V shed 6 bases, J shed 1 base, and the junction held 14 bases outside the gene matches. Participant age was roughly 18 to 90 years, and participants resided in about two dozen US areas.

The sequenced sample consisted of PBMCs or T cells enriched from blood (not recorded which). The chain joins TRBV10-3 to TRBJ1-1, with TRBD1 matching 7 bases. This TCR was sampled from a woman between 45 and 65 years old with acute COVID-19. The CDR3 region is CAIRIAPEQGRNTEAFF. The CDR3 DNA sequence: TGTGCCATCAGGATTGCCCCCGAACAGGGGAGGAACACTGAAGCTTTCTTT.